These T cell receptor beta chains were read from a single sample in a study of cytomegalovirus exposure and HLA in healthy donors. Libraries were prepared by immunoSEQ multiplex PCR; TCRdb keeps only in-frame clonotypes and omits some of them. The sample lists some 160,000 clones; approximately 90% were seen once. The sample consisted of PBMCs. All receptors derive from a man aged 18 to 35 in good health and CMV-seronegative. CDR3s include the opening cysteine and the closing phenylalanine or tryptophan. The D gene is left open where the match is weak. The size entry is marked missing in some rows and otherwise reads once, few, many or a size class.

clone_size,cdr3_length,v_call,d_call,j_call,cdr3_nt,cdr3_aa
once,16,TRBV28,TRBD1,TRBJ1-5,TGTGCCAGCAGTCCGCTGACTGGACAGGGGGATCAGCCCCAGCATTTT,CASSPLTGQGDQPQHF
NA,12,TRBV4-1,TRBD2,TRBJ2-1,TGCGCCAGCAGCCAACCGGGACTAGGGCGGTTCTTC,CASSQPGLGRFF
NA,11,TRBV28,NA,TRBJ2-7,TGTGCCAGCAGTTTAAATCGGGAGCAGTACTTC,CASSLNREQYF
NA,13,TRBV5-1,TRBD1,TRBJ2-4,TGCGCCAGCAGCTTTGGACAGGGGGGCATTCAGTACTTC,CASSFGQGGIQYF
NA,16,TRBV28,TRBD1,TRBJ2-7,TGTGCCAGCAGTTCCACCGGGACAGCGAGCTCCTACGAGCAGTACTTC,CASSSTGTASSYEQYF
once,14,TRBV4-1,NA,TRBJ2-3,TGCGCCAGCAGCCGAGCGGAAAGCACAGATACGCAGTATTTT,CASSRAESTDTQYF
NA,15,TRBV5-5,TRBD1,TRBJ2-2,TGTGCCAGCAGCTTGACGGGACAGGGGACCGGGGAGCTGTTTTTT,CASSLTGQGTGELFF
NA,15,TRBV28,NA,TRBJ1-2,TGTGCCAGCAGTTTGCGTGACCCGCAACAGGATGGCTACACCTTC,CASSLRDPQQDGYTF
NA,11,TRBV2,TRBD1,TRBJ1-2,TGTGCCAGCACGGGACAGAATGGCTACACCTTC,CASTGQNGYTF
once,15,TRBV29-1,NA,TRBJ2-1,TGCAGCGTTGAAACTACCGGGACTCCCTTCAATGAGCAGTTCTTC,CSVETTGTPFNEQFF
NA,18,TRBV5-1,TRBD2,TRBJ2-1,TGCGCCAGCAGCGGTGGCGCTAGCGGGGTCCTCTCTGGGAATGAGCAGTTCTTC,CASSGGASGVLSGNEQFF
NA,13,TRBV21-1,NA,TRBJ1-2,TGTGCCAGCACCCCGGACAGGGGGAATGGCTACACCTTC,CASTPDRGNGYTF
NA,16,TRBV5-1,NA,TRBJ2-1,TGCGCCAGCAGCGGGCTCGGACAAACAGGTTACAATGAGCAGTTCTTC,CASSGLGQTGYNEQFF
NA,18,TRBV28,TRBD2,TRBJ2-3,TGTGCCAGCAGTCTCAAAGGTCTAGCGGGACCTAGCACAGATACGCAGTATTTT,CASSLKGLAGPSTDTQYF
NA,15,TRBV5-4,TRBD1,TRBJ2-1,TGTGCCAGCAGTCGCCGGGACAGCTCCTACAATGAGCAGTTCTTC,CASSRRDSSYNEQFF
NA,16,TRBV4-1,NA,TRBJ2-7,TGCGCCAGCAGCCAAGAACCGGGACTTTTCTCCTACGAGCAGTACTTC,CASSQEPGLFSYEQYF
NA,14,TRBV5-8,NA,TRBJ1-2,TGTGCCAGCAGCTTGGACCCTCGGTACTATGGCTACACCTTC,CASSLDPRYYGYTF
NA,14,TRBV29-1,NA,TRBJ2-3,TGCAGCGTTGAAGTAGGGGTGTGGACAGATACGCAGTATTTT,CSVEVGVWTDTQYF
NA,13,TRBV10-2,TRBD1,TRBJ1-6,TGCGCCAGCACCCGGGACAGAAATTCACCCCTCCACTTT,CASTRDRNSPLHF
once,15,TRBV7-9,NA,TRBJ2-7,TGTGCCAGCAGCCGGATGACTGGGAAGGCGGGGGAGCAGTACTTC,CASSRMTGKAGEQYF
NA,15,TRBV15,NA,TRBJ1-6,TGTGCCACCAGCAGAGATACGACAGGTTTGTCACCCCTCCACTTT,CATSRDTTGLSPLHF
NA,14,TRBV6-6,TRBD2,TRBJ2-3,TGTGCCAGCAGGGGACTAGCGGATACAGATACGCAGTATTTT,CASRGLADTDTQYF